This T cell receptor beta chain was documented in a study of T cells in Graves' hyperthyroidism and ophthalmopathy. Study-wide results and limits: Blood also carried most thyroid clonotypes expanded above 0.001.

V was shortened by 5 bases and J by 6 bases, with 15 bases between the two germline ends. Germline values: CDR1 MNHNS, CDR2 SASEGT. The CDR3 runs to 14 residues. RNA transcripts yielded amplified TCR beta CDR3 regions. HTBI primers were the set used in a first-round RT-PCR of the TCR CDR3. A single record per CDR3 protein comes from TCRdb applying MiXCR to the multiplex PCR reads. The table shows hundreds of thousands of distinct CDR3 sequences, with roughly 17% occurring only once. Thyroid ultrasound and orbital computed tomography, with clinical symptoms and serum thyroxine and TRAb, informed diagnoses. This clonotype was seen a few times. As yet, its antigen is unknown.

V and J are TRBV6-1 and TRBJ2-3; D is ambiguous. Specimen: blood. This TCR was sampled from a woman aged 18-35 years with Graves' ophthalmopathy. CDR3 sequence (DNA): TGTGCCAGCAGTAGTCCCACGGAAGGGGATACGCAGTATTTT. Translated: CASSSPTEGDTQYF.